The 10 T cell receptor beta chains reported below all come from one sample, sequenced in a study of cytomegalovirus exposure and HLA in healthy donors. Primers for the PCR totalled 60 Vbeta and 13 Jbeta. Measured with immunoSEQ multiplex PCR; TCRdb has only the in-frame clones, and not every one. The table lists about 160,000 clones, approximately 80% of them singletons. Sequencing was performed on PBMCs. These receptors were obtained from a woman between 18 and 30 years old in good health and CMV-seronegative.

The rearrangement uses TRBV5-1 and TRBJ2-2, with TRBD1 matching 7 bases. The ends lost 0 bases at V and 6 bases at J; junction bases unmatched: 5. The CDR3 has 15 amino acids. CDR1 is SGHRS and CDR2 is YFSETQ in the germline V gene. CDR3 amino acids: CASSLATGKPGELFF. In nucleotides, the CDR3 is TGCGCCAGCAGCTTGGCGACAGGGAAGCCCGGGGAGCTGTTTTTT.

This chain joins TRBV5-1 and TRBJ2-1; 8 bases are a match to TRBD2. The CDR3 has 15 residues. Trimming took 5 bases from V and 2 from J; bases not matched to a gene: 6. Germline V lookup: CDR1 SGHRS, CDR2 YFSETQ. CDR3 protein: CASRSERGTYNEQFF. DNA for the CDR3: TGCGCCAGCAGATCGGAGCGGGGGACCTACAATGAGCAGTTCTTC.

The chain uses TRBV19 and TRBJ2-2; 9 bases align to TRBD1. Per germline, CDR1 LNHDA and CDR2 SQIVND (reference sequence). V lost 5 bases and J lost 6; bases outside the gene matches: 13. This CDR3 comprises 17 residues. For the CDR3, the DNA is TGTGCCAGTAGTCCTAAAACCGGGACAGGGCGGTCCGGGGAGCTGTTTTTT. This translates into CASSPKTGTGRSGELFF.

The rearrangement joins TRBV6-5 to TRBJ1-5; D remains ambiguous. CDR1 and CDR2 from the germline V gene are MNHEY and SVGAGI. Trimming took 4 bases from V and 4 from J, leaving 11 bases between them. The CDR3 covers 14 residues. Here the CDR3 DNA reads TGTGCCAGCAGTTCCGGGAGCTTAAATCAGCCCCAGCATTTT. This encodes CASSSGSLNQPQHF.

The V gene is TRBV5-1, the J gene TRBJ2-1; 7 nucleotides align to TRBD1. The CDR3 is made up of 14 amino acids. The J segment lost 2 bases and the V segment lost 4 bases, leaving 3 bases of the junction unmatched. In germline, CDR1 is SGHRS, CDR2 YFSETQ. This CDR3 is CASSQGQTYNEQFF. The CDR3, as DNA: TGCGCCAGCAGCCAGGGACAGACCTACAATGAGCAGTTCTTC.

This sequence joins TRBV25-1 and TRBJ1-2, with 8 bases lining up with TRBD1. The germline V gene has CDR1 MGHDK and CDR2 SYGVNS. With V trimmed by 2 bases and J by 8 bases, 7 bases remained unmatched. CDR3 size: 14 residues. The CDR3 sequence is CASSEGQGAGGYTF. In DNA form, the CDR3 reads TGTGCCAGCAGTGAAGGCCAGGGGGCGGGGGGCTACACCTTC.

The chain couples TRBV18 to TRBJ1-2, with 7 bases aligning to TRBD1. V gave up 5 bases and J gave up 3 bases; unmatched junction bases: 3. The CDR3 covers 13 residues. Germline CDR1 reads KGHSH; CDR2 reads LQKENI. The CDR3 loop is CASSGDRDYGYTF. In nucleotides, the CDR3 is TGTGCCAGCTCAGGGGACAGAGACTATGGCTACACCTTC. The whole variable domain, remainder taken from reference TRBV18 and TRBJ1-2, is NAGVMQNPRHLVRRRGQEARLRCSPMKGHSHVYWYRQLPEEGLKFMVYLQKENIIDESGMPKERFSAEFPKEGPSILRIQQVVRGDSAAYFCASSGDRDYGYTFGSGTRLTVV.

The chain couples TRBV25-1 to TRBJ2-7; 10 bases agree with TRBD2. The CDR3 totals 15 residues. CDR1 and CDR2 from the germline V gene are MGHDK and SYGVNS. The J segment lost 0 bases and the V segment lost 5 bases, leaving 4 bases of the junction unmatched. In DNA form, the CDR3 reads TGTGCCAGCAGTAACCTAGCGGGGGTCTCCTACGAGCAGTACTTC. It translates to CASSNLAGVSYEQYF.

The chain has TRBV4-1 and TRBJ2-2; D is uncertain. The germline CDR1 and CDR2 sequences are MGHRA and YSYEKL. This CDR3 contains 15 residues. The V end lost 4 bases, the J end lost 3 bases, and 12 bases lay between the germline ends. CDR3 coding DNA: TGCGCCAGCAGCCGACAAGTTCTGGACACCGGGGAGCTGTTTTTT. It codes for CASSRQVLDTGELFF.

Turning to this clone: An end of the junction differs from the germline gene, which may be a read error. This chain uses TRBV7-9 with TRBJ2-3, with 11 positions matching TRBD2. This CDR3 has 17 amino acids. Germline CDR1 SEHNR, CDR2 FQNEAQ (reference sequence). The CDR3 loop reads CSSSRRGLAAYTDTQYF. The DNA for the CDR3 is TGTTCCAGCAGCCGCCGGGGACTAGCGGCTTACACAGATACGCAGTATTTT. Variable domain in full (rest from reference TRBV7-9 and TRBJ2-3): DTGVSQNPRHKITKRGQNVTFRCDPISEHNRLYWYRQTLGQGPEFLTYFQNEAQLEKSRLLSDRFSAERPKGSFSTLEIQRTEQGDSAMYLCSSSRRGLAAYTDTQYFGPGTRLTVL.